Sequencing of this T cell receptor beta chain was carried out in a study of T cell repertoires in cytomegalovirus infection. Study information: Matching HLA type, along with CMV infection, was indicated by public TCR beta signatures.

Using its own MiXCR run on the reads, TCRdb lists one record per CDR3 protein. The sample includes approximately 500,000 distinct CDR3 sequences, approximately 15% seen only once; the top ten take 20% to 30%. Whole-study results and caveats: The ex vivo response was dominated by HLA-C-restricted CMV-specific TCR beta clonotypes. Summed frequency of public TCR beta families distinguished CMV carriers with the relevant HLA.

Worth noting for this clonotype: Its target is unknown.

This TCR was sampled from a human donor in good health (CMV status not recorded). Some clones in this sample may be carry-over from other donors' samples. The sequencing sample was made of CD8+ T cells from PBMCs.

Written as DNA, the CDR3 is TGTGCCAGCAGCCCCGGGACTAGCGGGAGCAGTGAGCAGTTCTTC. Protein product: CASSPGTSGSSEQFF. V usage is TRBV9 and J usage is TRBJ2-1; 14 bases map to TRBD2. The CDR3 covers 15 residues. Germline-derived CDR1 and CDR2 are SGDLS and YYNGEE. With V trimmed by 4 bases and J by 9 bases, 6 bases remained unmatched.